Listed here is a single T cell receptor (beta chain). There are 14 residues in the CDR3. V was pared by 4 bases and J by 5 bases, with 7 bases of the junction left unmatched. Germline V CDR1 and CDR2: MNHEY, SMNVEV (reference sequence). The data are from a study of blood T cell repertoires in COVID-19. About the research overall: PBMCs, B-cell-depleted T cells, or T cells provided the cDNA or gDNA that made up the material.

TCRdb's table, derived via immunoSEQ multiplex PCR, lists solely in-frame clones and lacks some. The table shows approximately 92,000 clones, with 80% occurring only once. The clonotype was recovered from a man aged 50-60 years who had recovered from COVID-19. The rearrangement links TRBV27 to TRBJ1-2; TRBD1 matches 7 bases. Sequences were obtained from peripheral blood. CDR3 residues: CASSSFDRAYGYTF. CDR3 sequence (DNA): TGTGCCAGCAGTTCCTTCGACAGGGCTTATGGCTACACCTTC.